The 31 T cell receptor beta chains below come from one sample, sequenced in a study of blood T cell repertoires in COVID-19. Sequencing was performed with immunoSEQ multiplex PCR; in TCRdb, only in-frame clones are kept and a portion is missing. Among approximately 250,000 clones listed, roughly 90% were seen once. The sequenced material came from PBMCs or T cells enriched from blood (not recorded which). Receptors were obtained from a woman aged 25-40 years who had recovered from COVID-19.

The chain carries TRBV29-1 and TRBJ2-2, with TRBD1 matching 8 bases. V shed 6 bases and J 1 base; nucleotides not matched to a gene: 10. This CDR3 region has 16 residues. Germline loops: CDR1 SQVTM, CDR2 ANQGSEA. The CDR3 DNA sequence: TGCAGCGTGAACCTTCTAGGACAGGGGAACACCGGGGAGCTGTTTTTT. The encoded protein is CSVNLLGQGNTGELFF.

About this clone itself: At the DNA level, this CDR3 is encoded by other sequences in the same sample as well. The rearrangement uses TRBV6-5 and TRBJ2-7; maybe TRBD2 (6 bases). Trimming removed 5 bases at V and 3 bases at J, with 8 bases between. The CDR3 covers 12 residues. The germline V gene has CDR1 MNHEY and CDR2 SVGAGI. CDR3 sequence: CASSPGDYEQYF. The CDR3 coding sequence is TGTGCCAGCAGTCCGGGAGACTACGAGCAGTACTTC.

The chain is built from TRBV2 and TRBJ1-6, with 8 bases identical to TRBD1. Germline loops: CDR1 SNHLY, CDR2 FYNNEI. The CDR3 contains 15 residues. V lost 8 bases and J lost 8; bases outside the gene matches: 11. The CDR3 DNA reads TGTGCCAGCCGTCCGGACAGGGTTGTAGATTCACCCCTCCACTTT. As protein: CASRPDRVVDSPLHF.

This clone came up a few times. The chain joins TRBV2 to TRBJ2-5; D is ambiguous. CDR1 and CDR2 from the germline V gene are SNHLY and FYNNEI. The length of the CDR3 is 13 residues. The V end lost 4 bases, the J end lost 0 bases, and 6 bases lay between the germline ends. Here the CDR3 reads CASSGPDQETQYF. The CDR3 DNA is TGTGCCAGCAGTGGCCCGGACCAAGAGACCCAGTACTTC.

This clone was observed a single time. The genes are TRBV27 and TRBJ1-1; 8 bases agree with TRBD1. Germline loops: CDR1 MNHEY, CDR2 SMNVEV (reference sequence). CDR3 length equals 14 residues. Unmatched junction bases numbered 9, after V lost 2 bases and J lost 10 bases. CDR3 bases: TGTGCCAGCAGTTTAGCCCGGACAGGGAAGGGAGCTTTCTTT. It specifies CASSLARTGKGAFF.

The chain has TRBV10-2 and TRBJ2-1; no firm D call. The CDR3 length is 11 residues. Trimming took off 7 bases at V and 10 bases at J, with 11 bases between the two ends. Germline-derived CDR1 and CDR2 are WSHSY and SAAADI. In DNA, the CDR3 is TGCGCCAGCAAGAACTACCTGGAGCAGTTCTTC. Protein: CASKNYLEQFF.

The genes are TRBV28 and TRBJ1-1; a weak D match, TRBD1 (6 bases). The CDR3 is made up of 14 amino acids. With 5 bases removed from V and 4 bases from J, the gap between germline ends came to 14 bases. The germline gives CDR1 MDHEN, CDR2 SYDVKM. Written as DNA, the CDR3 is TGTGCCAGCAGTCACTCCCCCAGGGGCACTGAAGCTTTCTTT. Residues: CASSHSPRGTEAFF. Looking up the rest from reference TRBV28 and TRBJ1-1 gives the full variable domain: DVKVTQSSRYLVKRTGEKVFLECVQDMDHENMFWYRQDPGLGLRLIYFSYDVKMKEKGDIPEGYSVSREKKERFSLILESASTNQTSMYLCASSHSPRGTEAFFGQGTRLTVV.

V usage is TRBV5-1 and J usage is TRBJ1-2; perhaps TRBD1 as D (6 bases). V lost 2 bases to trimming and J lost 6 bases, with 11 bases between them. The CDR3 spans 13 residues. The V gene's germline CDR1 is SGHRS and CDR2 YFSETQ. The CDR3 DNA follows: TGCGCCAGCAGCTTAGTTTCAGGGGATGGCTACACCTTC. Residues: CASSLVSGDGYTF. The full variable domain, its missing parts supplied by reference TRBV5-1 and TRBJ1-2, is KAGVTQTPRYLIKTRGQQVTLSCSPISGHRSVSWYQQTPGQGLQFLFEYFSETQRNKGNFPGRFSGRQFSNSRSEMNVSTLELGDSALYLCASSLVSGDGYTFGSGTRLTVV.

The chain has TRBV7-3 and TRBJ2-1; 11 positions agree with TRBD1. The CDR3 contains 15 residues. The trim removed 1 base at V and 7 bases at J, leaving 3 bases unmatched. Germline assignment: CDR1 SGHTA and CDR2 FQGTGA. The CDR3 nucleotides read TGTGCCAGCAGCTTAATTCGGGACAGGGGGAATGAGCAGTTCTTC. It is translated as CASSLIRDRGNEQFF.

The chain employs TRBV27 and TRBJ2-2, with D perhaps TRBD1 (5 bases). V lost 1 base and J 6 bases, leaving 12 bases between the germline ends. Germline loops: CDR1 MNHEY, CDR2 SMNVEV (reference sequence). This CDR3 is built from 15 residues. CDR3 loop: CASSLFPGRAGELFF. The CDR3 DNA follows: TGTGCCAGCAGTTTATTCCCAGGGCGAGCCGGGGAGCTGTTTTTT.

The genes are TRBV30 and TRBJ1-6; D gene ambiguous. CDR3 size: 16 residues. Trimming stripped 4 bases from V and 7 bases from J, with 20 bases between. Germline assignment: CDR1 GTSNPN and CDR2 SVGIG (reference sequence). The CDR3 region has the DNA TGTGCCTGGAAAGGAGGCCTGAGGGCCGTAAATTCACCCCTCCACTTT. Translation: CAWKGGLRAVNSPLHF. Full variable domain (outside the CDR3, taken from reference TRBV30 and TRBJ1-6): SQTIHQWPATLVQPVGSPLSLECTVEGTSNPNLYWYRQAAGRGLQLLFYSVGIGQISSEVPQNLSASRPQDRQFILSSKKLLLSDSGFYLCAWKGGLRAVNSPLHFGNGTRLTVT.

CDR3 DNA sequence: TGTGCCAGCAGTCCACCCGGGACAGGGATCTATGGCTACACCTTC. Translating it yields CASSPPGTGIYGYTF. The chain couples TRBV27 to TRBJ1-2; TRBD1 agrees at 9 bases. This CDR3 has 15 amino acids. Germline loops: CDR1 MNHEY, CDR2 SMNVEV (reference sequence). Trimming at V came to 5 bases and at J to 4 bases, leaving 8 bases not matched to a gene.

The V call is TRBV27, the J call TRBJ2-5, with 9 bases matching TRBD2. The V and J ends lost 2 bases and 7 bases, in that order; junction bases with no gene match: 11. The CDR3 spans 16 residues. Germline CDR1 MNHEY, CDR2 SMNVEV (reference sequence). CDR3 nucleotides: TGTGCCAGCAGTTTAGGCGGGAGGGCCGGTAGATCGACCCAGTACTTC. Translated: CASSLGGRAGRSTQYF.

The genes are TRBV5-1 and TRBJ2-3, with D tentatively TRBD2 (6 bases). Trimming cost V 5 bases and J 8 bases, with 21 bases left between them. Germline lookup yields CDR1 SGHRS and CDR2 YFSETQ. The CDR3 sequence is 15 residues long. The CDR3 loop reads CASSQQFGGSSTQYF. In DNA form, the CDR3 reads TGCGCCAGCAGTCAACAGTTCGGAGGGTCGAGTACGCAGTATTTT.

The chain combines TRBV5-6 with TRBJ2-2, with 8 positions matching TRBD2. The germline CDR1 and CDR2 sequences are SGHDT and YYEEEE. CDR3 length: 15 amino acids. The junction had 3 bases not matched to a gene; V was cut back by 2 bases and J by 3 bases. As DNA, the CDR3 is TGTGCCAGCAGCTTCTGGCGGGGGGACACCGGGGAGCTGTTTTTT. Translated: CASSFWRGDTGELFF.

The rearrangement links TRBV24-1 to TRBJ2-1; TRBD1 agrees at 7 bases. This CDR3 is built from 15 residues. V shed 5 bases and J 8 bases; nucleotides not matched to a gene: 11. Germline-derived CDR1 and CDR2 are KGHDR and SFDVKD. CDR3 protein: CATSGPTGKEYEQFF. DNA of the CDR3: TGTGCCACCAGTGGCCCGACAGGGAAGGAGTATGAGCAGTTCTTC.

This sequence joins TRBV18 and TRBJ2-7; possibly TRBD2 for D (6 bases). The CDR3 is 15 residues long. Germline CDR1 KGHSH, CDR2 LQKENI. The V end lost 2 bases, the J end lost 3 bases, and 14 bases lay between the germline ends. CDR3 region: CASSPGLAPDYEQYF. In DNA form, the CDR3 reads TGTGCCAGCTCACCAGGGCTAGCGCCAGACTACGAGCAGTACTTC.

The chain couples TRBV28 to TRBJ2-7; 7 bases line up with TRBD1. Germline V CDR1 and CDR2: MDHEN, SYDVKM. The CDR3 sequence is 14 residues long. The ends lost 6 bases at V and 5 bases at J; junction bases unmatched: 10. CDR3 in DNA: TGTGCCAGCAGAAAAACCCGCGACAGGGACGAGCAGTACTTC. Translated: CASRKTRDRDEQYF.

The V call is TRBV11-3, the J call TRBJ1-1, with a weak D call TRBD1 (6 bases). The germline V and J ends were trimmed by 2 bases and 3 bases, with 10 bases remaining between them. Germline loops: CDR1 SGHNT, CDR2 YENEEA. CDR3 length equals 14 residues. As DNA, the CDR3 is TGTGCCAGCAGCTTACAGGGGATGGACACTGAAGCTTTCTTT. Translating it yields CASSLQGMDTEAFF.

The V gene is TRBV5-1, the J gene TRBJ1-5; 8 nucleotides align to TRBD1. Germline-derived CDR1 and CDR2 are SGHRS and YFSETQ. Trimming took 4 bases from V and 7 from J; bases not matched to a gene: 7. This CDR3 has 14 residues. For the CDR3, the DNA is TGCGCCAGCAGCCCCGGACAGGGTTGGCAGCCCCAGCATTTT. Its protein is CASSPGQGWQPQHF.

This chain joins TRBV5-1 and TRBJ2-5; D unclear. This CDR3 is 12 amino acids long. V gave up 5 bases and J gave up 0 bases, with 5 bases separating them. CDR1 and CDR2 from the germline V gene are SGHRS and YFSETQ. The CDR3 region is CASSQNQETQYF. Here the CDR3 DNA reads TGCGCCAGCAGTCAGAACCAAGAGACCCAGTACTTC.

V and J are TRBV4-1 and TRBJ1-3, with 8 bases fitting TRBD1. CDR1 MGHRA and CDR2 YSYEKL come from the germline V gene. V was clipped by 5 bases and J by 8 bases; unmatched bases: 8. The CDR3 loop spans 14 amino acids. The CDR3 DNA reads TGCGCCAGCAGCGGCCAGGGGGCGCGAGACACCATATATTTT. This codes for CASSGQGARDTIYF.

This rearrangement joins TRBV11-2 to TRBJ1-2; TRBD1 is a possible D gene (5 bases). The V end lost 1 base, the J end lost 8 bases, and 11 bases lay between the germline ends. The CDR3 runs to 13 residues. Germline CDR1 is SGHAT and CDR2 is FQNNGV. The CDR3 region has the DNA TGTGCCAGCAGCTTAGGACAGAAGAGAGGCTACACCTTC. Its translation: CASSLGQKRGYTF.

The V and J genes are TRBV14 and TRBJ2-2, with a possible D match to TRBD1 (5 bases). Looked up from germline, CDR1 is SGHDN and CDR2 is FVKESK. V lost 3 bases and J 5 bases, leaving 10 bases between the germline ends. There are 14 residues in the CDR3. CDR3 coding DNA: TGTGCCAGCAGCCATAAGCAGGGAACCGGGGAGCTGTTTTTT. This sequence encodes CASSHKQGTGELFF.

CDR3 sequence (DNA): TGTGCCAGCAGCGTCGACGCTCGACTAGCTGGTGAGCAGTTCTTC. Protein: CASSVDARLAGEQFF. The chain recombines TRBV7-3 with TRBJ2-1, with 7 bases fitting TRBD2. Unmatched junction bases numbered 13, after V lost 5 bases and J lost 9 bases. The CDR3 extends over 15 amino acids. CDR1 SGHTA and CDR2 FQGTGA come from the germline V gene.

This clone was seen only once. J is TRBJ1-5 and V is TRBV5-8, with TRBD1 matching 7 bases. The germline V gene has CDR1 SGHTS and CDR2 YDEGEE. J gave up 9 bases and V 0 bases, and 6 bases lay outside the gene matches. The CDR3 runs 14 residues. The CDR3 loop reads CASSLGDSLRPQHF. For the CDR3, the DNA is TGTGCCAGCAGCTTGGGGGACAGCCTTAGGCCCCAGCATTTT.

This chain joins TRBV28 and TRBJ1-6; 10 nucleotides align to TRBD1. CDR3 length: 15 residues. Trimming cost V 10 bases and J 8 bases; bases outside gene matches: 11. Germline loops: CDR1 MDHEN, CDR2 SYDVKM. CDR3 nucleotides: TGTGCCACCTTATCACAGGGGACAGGGGATTCACCCCTCCACTTT. Its protein product is CATLSQGTGDSPLHF.

The V gene is TRBV27, the J gene TRBJ2-2, with 7 nucleotides matching TRBD1. There are 15 residues in the CDR3. Germline CDR1 is MNHEY and CDR2 is SMNVEV (reference sequence). Trimming cost V 6 bases and J 4 bases; bases outside gene matches: 8. The CDR3 protein is CASSYMGQTTGELFF. For the CDR3, the DNA is TGTGCCAGCAGCTATATGGGACAGACCACCGGGGAGCTGTTTTTT.

V is TRBV10-3 and J is TRBJ1-1; weak D call: TRBD1 (6 bases). The CDR3 covers 15 residues. The V end was cut by 0 bases, the J end by 1 base, with 9 bases between. Germline V CDR1 and CDR2: ENHRY, SYGVKD. The DNA for the CDR3 is TGTGCCATCAGTGAGTCCGGACAGAGGAACACTGAAGCTTTCTTT. This codes for CAISESGQRNTEAFF.

The rearrangement joins TRBV2 to TRBJ1-1; D unclear. The CDR3 is made up of 13 amino acids. Germline CDR1 is SNHLY and CDR2 is FYNNEI. Trimming stripped 3 bases from V and 7 bases from J, with 12 bases between. The CDR3 DNA sequence: TGTGCCAGCAGTGACAGGTTCGTTGATGAAGCTTTCTTT. Protein product: CASSDRFVDEAFF.

V and J are TRBV18 and TRBJ1-1, with 7 nucleotides matching TRBD1. With V trimmed by 0 bases and J by 11 bases, 6 bases remained unmatched. CDR1 and CDR2 (germline): KGHSH, LQKENI. The CDR3 has 13 residues. The CDR3 reads CASSPPGQQRAFF. The CDR3 DNA sequence: TGTGCCAGCTCACCACCGGGACAGCAAAGGGCTTTCTTT. Looking up the rest from reference TRBV18 and TRBJ1-1 gives the full variable domain: NAGVMQNPRHLVRRRGQEARLRCSPMKGHSHVYWYRQLPEEGLKFMVYLQKENIIDESGMPKERFSAEFPKEGPSILRIQQVVRGDSAAYFCASSPPGQQRAFFGQGTRLTVV.